The text below deals with one T cell receptor beta chain. What it binds is not known. This sample was included in a study of Ad26.COV2.S vaccination and SARS-CoV-2 variants. Study results and caveats: It was reported that spike-specific CD8+ and CD4+ T cell responses were substantially broad after vaccination. The placebo group had lower spike-specific TCR breadth than the vaccine recipients did. With respect to non-spike TCR breadth, vaccine and placebo recipients were similar. The TCR-based breadth and depth measures might underestimate overall T cell responses.

Sequencing used immunoSEQ multiplex PCR; TCRdb keeps in-frame clones, though not all of them. The profile covers 120,000 to 150,000 clones, with roughly 88% appearing a single time and about 5% taken by the ten largest. This sample comprised peripheral blood, obtained after recovery from COVID-19. This receptor was obtained from a human donor who had recovered from COVID-19.

CDR3 protein: CASTKTGKTEAFF. The CDR3 nucleotides read TGTGCCAGCACCAAGACAGGGAAAACTGAAGCTTTCTTT. The rearrangement uses TRBV12-3 or TRBV12-4 and TRBJ1-1, with TRBD1 identical over 7 bases. V shed 7 bases and J 5 bases; nucleotides not matched to a gene: 7. The CDR3 extends over 13 amino acids.